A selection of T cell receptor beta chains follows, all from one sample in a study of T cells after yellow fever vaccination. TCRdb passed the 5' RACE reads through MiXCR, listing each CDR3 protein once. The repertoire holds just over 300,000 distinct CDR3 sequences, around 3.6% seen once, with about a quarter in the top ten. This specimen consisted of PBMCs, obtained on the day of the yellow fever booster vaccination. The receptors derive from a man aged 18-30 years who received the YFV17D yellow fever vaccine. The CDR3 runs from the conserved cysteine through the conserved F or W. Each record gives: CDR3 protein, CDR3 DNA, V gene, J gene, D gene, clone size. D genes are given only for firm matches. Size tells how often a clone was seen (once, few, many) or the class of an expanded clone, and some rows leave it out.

CASSQGFGDTQYF	TGTGCCAGCAGCCAGGGATTTGGAGATACGCAGTATTTT	TRBV7-3	TRBJ2-3	-	many
CSAGGRTGVVNTEAFF	TGCAGCGCCGGAGGCCGGACAGGGGTTGTGAACACTGAAGCTTTCTTT	TRBV29-1	TRBJ1-1	TRBD1	few
CASSLAGTAGGTEAFF	TGTGCCAGCAGCTTAGCTGGGACAGCCGGGGGGACTGAAGCTTTCTTT	TRBV7-9	TRBJ1-1	TRBD1	-
CASSGGQSSYNEQFF	TGTGCCAGCAGCGGAGGACAGAGCTCCTACAATGAGCAGTTCTTC	TRBV7-9	TRBJ2-1	-	many
CASSPYPLAGNNEQFF	TGTGCCAGCAGCCCCTATCCCCTAGCGGGAAACAATGAGCAGTTCTTC	TRBV3-1	TRBJ2-1	TRBD2	many
CASSLNRRELFF	TGTGCCAGCAGCCTAAATAGGAGGGAGCTGTTTTTT	TRBV14	TRBJ2-2	-	few
CASSRVDTQYF	TGTGCCAGCAGTAGGGTAGATACGCAGTATTTT	TRBV12-3/TRBV12-4	TRBJ2-3	-	few
CASSLEFGGRDFNSPLHF	TGTGCCAGCAGCTTGGAGTTTGGGGGAAGGGATTTTAATTCACCCCTCCACTTT	TRBV5-5	TRBJ1-6	-	many
CASRPIGRGGLNTEAFF	TGCGCCAGCAGACCAATCGGTCGCGGCGGCCTGAACACTGAAGCTTTCTTT	TRBV4-1	TRBJ1-1	-	many
CASSQDPGTEGYTF	TGTGCCAGCAGCCAAGATCCCGGGACGGAGGGCTACACCTTC	TRBV4-2	TRBJ1-2	-	many
CASRDLGNGELFF	TGTGCCAGCAGGGACCTTGGCAACGGGGAGCTGTTTTTT	TRBV7-2	TRBJ2-2	-	-
CASSELTSGAITDTQYF	TGTGCCAGCAGCGAGCTGACTAGCGGGGCGATCACAGATACGCAGTATTTT	TRBV12-3/TRBV12-4	TRBJ2-3	TRBD2	-
CASTDRDNANTGELFF	TGCGCCAGCACGGACAGGGACAACGCGAACACCGGGGAGCTGTTTTTT	TRBV4-3	TRBJ2-2	TRBD1	few
CASGDPPGGDTQYF	TGTGCCAGCGGTGACCCCCCCGGTGGAGATACGCAGTATTTT	TRBV2	TRBJ2-3	-	many
CASSPKPNTEAFF	TGCGCCAGCAGCCCGAAGCCGAACACTGAAGCTTTCTTT	TRBV4-3	TRBJ1-1	-	-
CASSQTWTGVSQPQHF	TGCGCCAGCAGCCAGACCTGGACAGGGGTGAGTCAGCCCCAGCATTTT	TRBV4-1	TRBJ1-5	TRBD1	few
CASSLEGASTQYF	TGTGCCAGCAGCTTAGAGGGGGCCAGCACGCAGTATTTT	TRBV7-7	TRBJ2-3	TRBD1	few
CSARDGRTLAEAFF	TGCAGTGCTAGAGACGGGAGGACACTAGCTGAAGCTTTCTTT	TRBV20-1	TRBJ1-1	-	few
CASSPAAGTPVGKGIF	-	TRBV5-1	TRBJ2-1	-	-
CASSPSSGEGTQYF	TGTGCCAGCAGCCCCTCCAGCGGGGAGGGGACCCAGTACTTC	TRBV5-4	TRBJ2-5	TRBD2	many
CASSPWERGLSYEQYF	TGCGCCAGCAGCCCCTGGGAGCGGGGGCTTTCATACGAGCAGTACTTC	TRBV4-3	TRBJ2-7	TRBD2	many
CASNVDSGANVLTF	TGCGCCAGCAACGTGGATTCTGGGGCCAACGTCCTGACTTTC	TRBV5-1	TRBJ2-6	-	many
CASSLTELFF	TGTGCCAGCAGTTTAACCGAGCTGTTTTTT	TRBV12-3/TRBV12-4	TRBJ2-2	-	-
CASSLVGGWNEQFF	TGTGCCAGCAGCTTAGTAGGGGGCTGGAATGAGCAGTTCTTC	TRBV7-8	TRBJ2-1	TRBD1	-
CASSQDRSRAQFF	TGTGCCAGCAGCCAAGATCGGAGCAGGGCCCAGTTCTTC	TRBV3-1	TRBJ2-1	-	few
CASSDPDRAYEQYF	TGTGCCAGCAGTGATCCGGACAGGGCCTACGAGCAGTACTTC	TRBV2	TRBJ2-7	TRBD1	-
CASSLERQNTEAFF	TGTGCCAGCAGCTTAGAACGGCAGAACACTGAAGCTTTCTTT	TRBV7-9	TRBJ1-1	-	many
CASSQNQAAAGANVLTF	TGTGCCAGCAGCCAAAACCAGGCGGCGGCTGGGGCCAACGTCCTGACTTTC	TRBV7-2	TRBJ2-6	-	many
CASSPSGTSGGTRTDTQYF	TGTGCCAGCAGCCCGTCCGGGACTAGCGGGGGGACGCGCACAGATACGCAGTATTTT	TRBV7-2	TRBJ2-3	TRBD2	many
CASSQGTGMYGYTF	TGCGCCAGCAGCCAAGGGACAGGGATGTATGGCTACACCTTC	TRBV4-3	TRBJ1-2	TRBD1	few
CAGGQGHGNEQFF	TGTGCCGGGGGACAGGGTCATGGAAATGAGCAGTTCTTC	TRBV12-3/TRBV12-4	TRBJ2-1	TRBD1	many
CASSQSTNAATNEKLFF	TGCGCCAGCAGCCAATCGACAAATGCCGCAACTAATGAAAAACTGTTTTTT	TRBV4-1	TRBJ1-4	-	few
CATSRARYTGELFF	TGTGCCACCAGCAGAGCCAGGTACACCGGGGAGCTGTTTTTT	TRBV15	TRBJ2-2	-	few
CASRRDTEAFF	TGTGCCAGCAGGAGGGACACTGAAGCTTTCTTT	TRBV5-6	TRBJ1-1	-	many
CASSSTDSNQPQHF	TGTGCCAGCAGTTCGACAGATAGCAATCAGCCCCAGCATTTT	TRBV27	TRBJ1-5	-	-
CASIGGGQPQHF	TGTGCCAGCATTGGAGGTGGCCAGCCCCAGCATTTT	TRBV6-6	TRBJ1-5	-	-
CASSRQGARNEQFF	TGTGCCAGCAGTCGTCAGGGGGCTCGTAATGAGCAGTTCTTC	TRBV6-5	TRBJ2-1	TRBD1	many
CASSRGGRPQHF	TGTGCCAGCAGCCGGGGAGGTAGGCCCCAGCATTTT	TRBV3-1	TRBJ1-5	-	many
CASTPWSYNEQFF	TGTGCCAGCACCCCATGGAGCTACAATGAGCAGTTCTTC	TRBV6-2/TRBV6-3	TRBJ2-1	-	-
CAISGQGASSGNTIYF	TGTGCCATCAGTGGTCAGGGAGCTAGCTCTGGAAACACCATATATTTT	TRBV10-3	TRBJ1-3	-	many
CASSPGLAGGNQETQYF	TGCGCCAGCAGCCCAGGACTAGCGGGGGGGAACCAAGAGACCCAGTACTTC	TRBV4-3	TRBJ2-5	TRBD2	-